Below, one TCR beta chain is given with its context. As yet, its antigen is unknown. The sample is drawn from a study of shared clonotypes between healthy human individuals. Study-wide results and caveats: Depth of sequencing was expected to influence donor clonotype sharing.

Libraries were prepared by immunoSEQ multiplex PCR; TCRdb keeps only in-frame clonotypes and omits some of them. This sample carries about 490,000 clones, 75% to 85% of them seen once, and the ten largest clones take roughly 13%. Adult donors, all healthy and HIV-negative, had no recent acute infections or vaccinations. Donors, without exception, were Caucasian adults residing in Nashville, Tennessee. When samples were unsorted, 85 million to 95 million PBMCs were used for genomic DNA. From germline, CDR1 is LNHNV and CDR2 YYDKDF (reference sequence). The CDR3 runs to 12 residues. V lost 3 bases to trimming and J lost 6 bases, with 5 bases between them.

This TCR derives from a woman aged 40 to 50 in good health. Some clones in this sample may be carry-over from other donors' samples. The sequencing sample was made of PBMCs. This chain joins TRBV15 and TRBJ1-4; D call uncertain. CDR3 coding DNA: TGTGCCACCAGCAGGTTTTATGAAAAACTGTTTTTT. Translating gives CATSRFYEKLFF.